Listed below are T cell receptor beta chains from one sample, sequenced in a study of T cells expressing NK-cell markers. From the 5' RACE reads, TCRdb lists one entry per CDR3 protein and no DNA. The sample spans over 100,000 distinct CDR3 sequences; the ten largest clones claim around 18%. The material sequenced was blood T cells: a sorted CD56 or NKG2C T cell subset, CD4+ or CD8+ T cells, or bulk PBMC T cells (not recorded which). Receptors originate from a woman aged 18-70 years in good health. The CDR3 runs from the conserved cysteine through the conserved F or W.

CASATGTPATNEKLFF,TRBJ1-4,TRBV25-1
CASSSAGSQYF,TRBJ2-3,TRBV5-1
CAISEPWDEQYF,TRBJ2-7,TRBV10-3
CSAVLATSSYNEQFF,TRBJ2-1,TRBV20-1
CASSLDSRDTDTQYF,TRBJ2-3,TRBV7-2
CASSPPPYNEQFF,TRBJ2-1,TRBV5-6
CASSLNPLATSTDTQYF,TRBJ2-3,TRBV11-2
CSANLARSSYEQYF,TRBJ2-7,TRBV20-1
CASSHSGTGEKLFF,TRBJ1-4,TRBV4-3
CASSLGSGGAYTQYF,TRBJ2-3,TRBV12-3/TRBV12-4
CASSPFGGANYGYTF,TRBJ1-2,TRBV19
CASSLGAGPSYNEQFF,TRBJ2-1,TRBV7-8
CASSGGSTDTQYF,TRBJ2-3,TRBV6-4
CASSFMRVGTGLSPLHF,TRBJ1-6,TRBV7-9
CASSLQKGEKLFF,TRBJ1-4,TRBV27
CAIPRDSGIEQYF,TRBJ2-7,TRBV7-9
CASSQDERGIWVNTEAFF,TRBJ1-1,TRBV4-2
CASSPGFVVKNIQYF,TRBJ2-4,TRBV11-2
CASSYDGGANTQYF,TRBJ2-3,TRBV6-5
CASSWRLAGGNTDTQYF,TRBJ2-3,TRBV6-5
CASSYRFSYEQYF,TRBJ2-7,TRBV27
CASSFMGLAGSSTDTQYF,TRBJ2-3,TRBV6-2/TRBV6-3
CASSDWTDNTEAFF,TRBJ1-1,TRBV10-2
CATSEGRGAETQYF,TRBJ2-5,TRBV24-1
CASSERGQRLGEQFF,TRBJ2-1,TRBV2
CSVVPHGPSDEQYF,TRBJ2-7,TRBV29-1
CASSAHGNNEKLFF,TRBJ1-4,TRBV28
CSAIPWTGWEDGYTF,TRBJ1-2,TRBV29-1
CASSPDSPYNEQFF,TRBJ2-1,TRBV12-3/TRBV12-4
CSAWTGSQPQHF,TRBJ1-5,TRBV20-1
CASSYSSGRGTEAFF,TRBJ1-1,TRBV6-5
CASSQDLGQGSLDTEAFF,TRBJ1-1,TRBV4-3
CASVGQGAWQPQHF,TRBJ1-5,TRBV12-5
CASSPGTSGPPQETQYF,TRBJ2-5,TRBV6-1
CASSLRSNQPQHF,TRBJ1-5,TRBV27
CASSLFDRENYGYTF,TRBJ1-2,TRBV11-2
CASSLARTGELYEQYF,TRBJ2-7,TRBV5-1
CASSLVPDLDEKLFF,TRBJ1-4,TRBV5-4
CASSLMGQDREQYF,TRBJ2-7,TRBV7-3
CASSETGNQETQYF,TRBJ2-5,TRBV9
CASSEMIAAGHNSPLHF,TRBJ1-6,TRBV9
CATSEGPGTEAFF,TRBJ1-1,TRBV24-1
CASSPLGGRLSEQFF,TRBJ2-1,TRBV12-3/TRBV12-4
CASSYAQLATQETQYF,TRBJ2-5,TRBV11-2
CASSPDRVAKNIQYF,TRBJ2-4,TRBV11-2
CASSAEEAYNSPLHF,TRBJ1-6,TRBV9
CASTGGTEAFF,TRBJ1-1,TRBV12-3/TRBV12-4
CSARGRDMSYNSPLHF,TRBJ1-6,TRBV20-1
CASSLTGTSGDTDTQYF,TRBJ2-3,TRBV6-5
CASSERGREGEQFF,TRBJ2-1,TRBV11-3
CASSQGSGAGAFF,TRBJ1-1,TRBV4-3
CASSRQAETQYF,TRBJ2-5,TRBV11-2